The source of this T cell receptor beta chain is a study of tumor-infiltrating lymphocytes in primary liver carcinoma. Study-wide context: Yields of productive TCRbeta reads ranged from roughly 3.5 to 7.13 million per sample and were similar across tissue types.

A primer in the constant region served to generate TCR beta cDNA from approximately 460 ng of total RNA. Three nested multiplex PCR rounds of slightly modified ARM-PCR generated TCR beta libraries. Running roughly 10 cycles apiece, the first two PCR rounds relied on TRBV1-TRBV30 forward primers together with a C-beta reverse primer. One entry per CDR3 protein results from TCRdb running MiXCR on the multiplex PCR reads. The sample contains 40,000 to 60,000 distinct CDR3 sequences, over 70% of which appear only once. This clonotype has ten or more counts. What it binds is unknown. Study findings and constraints: Tumor-adjacent and tumor-blood pairs displayed less overlap than did pairs of tumor regions.

Both RNA and DNA were isolated together from 20-30 mg of bulk tissue that had not been sorted. Tumor samples all exceeded 80% viable tumor cells. V trimming: 8 bases; J trimming: 4 bases; junction bases outside the gene matches: 5. CDR3 length equals 13 residues. Germline V CDR1 and CDR2: SGHVS, FQNEAQ. The V call is TRBV7-8, the J call TRBJ2-3; 8 bases line up with TRBD2. The sequenced sample consisted of liver tumor tissue from sampling region 3. Subset given: tumor region T3, left-lateral pole. The TCR originated in a man aged 40-55 years with primary liver carcinoma and hepatitis B virus infection. CDR3 region: CASGVAGPDTQYF. The CDR3 nucleotides read TGTGCCAGCGGTGTAGCGGGACCAGATACGCAGTATTTT. The full variable domain, its missing parts supplied by reference TRBV7-8 and TRBJ2-3, is GAGVSQSPRYKVAKRGQDVALRCDPISGHVSLFWYQQALGQGPEFLTYFQNEAQLDKSGLPSDRFFAERPEGSVSTLKIQRTQQEDSAVYLCASGVAGPDTQYFGPGTRLTVL.